A single sample gave rise to the 25 T cell receptor beta chains below, sequenced in a study of cytomegalovirus exposure and HLA in healthy donors. In the PCR, 60 Vbeta and 13 Jbeta primers were used. This table comes from immunoSEQ multiplex PCR, and its TCRdb copy is limited to in-frame clones, with some not included. The sample totals 70,000 to 85,000 clones. The sequencing sample was made of PBMCs. These receptors originate from a female donor in good health and CMV-seropositive.

The CDR3 nucleotides are TGTGCCAGCAGCTTAACCCCTGGACAGGATGGAAACACCATATATTTT. Encoded protein: CASSLTPGQDGNTIYF. The chain combines TRBV7-6 with TRBJ1-3; 7 bases match TRBD1. V lost 2 bases, J lost 3 bases, and 7 bases stayed unmatched. CDR1 is SGHVS, CDR2 FNYEAQ, per germline. This CDR3 has 16 residues.

V is TRBV6-5 and J is TRBJ1-6, with D perhaps matching TRBD1 (6 bases). CDR3 size: 15 residues. V lost 5 bases and J 7 bases, leaving 15 bases between the germline ends. Germline V gene data show CDR1 as MNHEY and CDR2 as SVGAGI. Here the CDR3 DNA reads TGTGCCAGCAGTCAACGCCGGGGGGCGAATTCACCCCTCCACTTT. Amino acid sequence: CASSQRRGANSPLHF.

This rearrangement joins TRBV5-1 to TRBJ1-1; 7 bases are shared with TRBD1. The CDR3 covers 14 residues. Looked up from germline, CDR1 is SGHRS and CDR2 is YFSETQ. The trim removed 4 bases at V and 4 bases at J, leaving 7 bases unmatched. The DNA of the CDR3 is TGCGCCAGCAGCAAAGGGGGCGGCGGCACTGAAGCTTTCTTT. It is translated as CASSKGGGGTEAFF.

The CDR3, as DNA: TGTGCCAGCAGACCCCAGGGTTCTAACTATGGCTACACCTTC. It yields the protein CASRPQGSNYGYTF. The chain links TRBV6-5 to TRBJ1-2, with a possible D match to TRBD1 (5 bases). The V gene's germline CDR1 is MNHEY and CDR2 SVGAGI. Trimming shortened V by 6 bases and J by 0 bases, and 11 bases separated the two germline ends. The CDR3 has 14 residues.

This chain connects TRBV25-1 to TRBJ1-1; 7 bases line up with TRBD1. The CDR3 totals 14 residues. Trimming removed 6 bases from V and 2 bases from J; junction bases left unmatched: 6. The V gene's germline CDR1 is MGHDK and CDR2 SYGVNS. The CDR3 sequence: CASRPPGGNTEAFF. As DNA, the CDR3 is TGTGCCAGCAGACCTCCAGGGGGTAACACTGAAGCTTTCTTT.

The gene calls are TRBV2 and TRBJ2-7; 8 bases map to TRBD1. The CDR3 is made up of 13 amino acids. V lost 7 bases, J lost 3 bases, and 5 bases stayed unmatched. Germline assignment: CDR1 SNHLY and CDR2 FYNNEI. The CDR3 bases are TGTGCCAGCACCGGGACAGGAGTCTACGAGCAGTACTTC. It is translated as CASTGTGVYEQYF.

V and J are TRBV29-1 and TRBJ1-1; TRBD1 agrees at 8 bases. Trimming at V came to 7 bases and at J to 3 bases, leaving 10 bases not matched to a gene. CDR3 length: 14 amino acids. Germline V gene lookup returns CDR1 SQVTM and CDR2 ANQGSEA. CDR3 amino acids: CSASQGVGYTEAFF. The CDR3 nucleotides are TGCAGCGCTTCACAGGGGGTGGGCTACACTGAAGCTTTCTTT. The variable domain in full, completed from reference TRBV29-1 and TRBJ1-1, reads SAVISQKPSRDICQRGTSLTIQCQVDSQVTMMFWYRQQPGQSLTLIATANQGSEATYESGFVIDKFPISRPNLTFSTLTVSNMSPEDSSIYLCSASQGVGYTEAFFGQGTRLTVV.

The rearrangement uses TRBV30 and TRBJ1-5, with TRBD1 as a possible D gene (5 bases). Germline CDR1 is GTSNPN and CDR2 is SVGIG (reference sequence). CDR3 length equals 16 residues. The ends were cut back, 1 base at V and 7 bases at J, with 20 bases in the middle. The CDR3 nucleotides are TGTGCCTGGAGTGCCCCCGGGGCCTCGGGAGGACAGCCCCAGCATTTT. The encoded protein is CAWSAPGASGGQPQHF.

The chain carries TRBV12-5 and TRBJ2-3; 9 bases align to TRBD1. J was trimmed by 7 bases and V by 0 bases; bases with no gene match: 8. The germline CDR1 and CDR2 sequences are LGHNT and FRNRAP. CDR3 length equals 16 residues. CDR3 in amino acids: CASGLVLGTGTNTQYF. In DNA, the CDR3 is TGTGCTAGTGGTTTGGTACTCGGGACAGGGACGAATACGCAGTATTTT.

The V call is TRBV18, the J call TRBJ1-1, with D maybe TRBD1 (5 bases). This CDR3 spans 13 amino acids. Germline assignment: CDR1 KGHSH and CDR2 LQKENI. Trimming took off 3 bases at V and 4 bases at J, with 9 bases between the two ends. Written as DNA, the CDR3 is TGTGCCAGCTCACCGGGGGGGAGCACTGAAGCTTTCTTT. Translation gives CASSPGGSTEAFF.

The rearrangement links TRBV13 to TRBJ2-5, with a tentative D call TRBD1 (6 bases). The CDR3 covers 14 residues. V lost 8 bases to trimming and J lost 4 bases, with 17 bases between them. Germline-derived CDR1 and CDR2 are PRHDT and FYEKMQ (reference sequence). This CDR3 reads CASRDTQEGETQYF. As DNA, the CDR3 is TGTGCCAGCCGGGACACCCAAGAAGGAGAGACCCAGTACTTC.

Of note for this clone: This specimen includes other DNA sequences encoding the same CDR3. The chain joins TRBV5-1 to TRBJ2-7, with 10 positions matching TRBD2. Germline loops: CDR1 SGHRS, CDR2 YFSETQ. The CDR3 is 15 residues long. Unmatched junction bases numbered 3, after V lost 3 bases and J lost 0 bases. CDR3 coding DNA: TGCGCCAGCAGCTGGACTAGCGGAGGCTCCTACGAGCAGTACTTC. Amino acids: CASSWTSGGSYEQYF.

This chain joins TRBV9 and TRBJ1-4; maybe TRBD1 (6 bases). This CDR3 is 15 amino acids long. V gave up 5 bases and J gave up 4 bases, with 15 bases separating them. Germline-derived CDR1 and CDR2 are SGDLS and YYNGEE. Here the CDR3 DNA reads TGTGCCAGCAGTTCCGGACAGTCCCTTAATGAAAAACTGTTTTTT. This codes for CASSSGQSLNEKLFF.

As DNA, the CDR3 is TGTGCCTGTGACCGCGGATATAATGAAAAACTGTTTTTT. Translation: CACDRGYNEKLFF. The V and J genes are TRBV30 and TRBJ1-4; D is unresolved. CDR3 length equals 13 residues. Trimming left V 6 bases short and J 4 bases short, with 12 bases between. Germline lookup yields CDR1 GTSNPN and CDR2 SVGIG (reference sequence).

V and J are TRBV11-2 and TRBJ1-5; possible D gene TRBD1, 6 bases. Germline CDR1 reads SGHAT; CDR2 reads FQNNGV. V dropped 0 bases and J dropped 7 bases, with 10 bases sitting between them. The CDR3 has 14 residues. CDR3 DNA: TGTGCCAGCAGCTTAGAAGGGGGTCGGCAGCCCCAGCATTTT. Its protein is CASSLEGGRQPQHF. Looking up the rest from reference TRBV11-2 and TRBJ1-5 gives the full variable domain: EAGVAQSPRYKIIEKRQSVAFWCNPISGHATLYWYQQILGQGPKLLIQFQNNGVVDDSQLPKDRFSAERLKGVDSTLKIQPAKLEDSAVYLCASSLEGGRQPQHFGDGTRLSIL.

V is TRBV28 and J is TRBJ2-7, with TRBD1 matching over 7 bases. J gave up 4 bases and V 5 bases, and 14 bases lay outside the gene matches. CDR1 and CDR2 (germline): MDHEN, SYDVKM. The CDR3 consists of 16 residues. CDR3 residues: CASSPPGQGVKYEQYF. CDR3 coding DNA: TGTGCCAGCAGTCCCCCAGGGCAGGGGGTAAAATACGAGCAGTACTTC.

The chain links TRBV30 to TRBJ1-2, with 7 positions matching TRBD1. The CDR3 is made up of 13 amino acids. Germline assignment: CDR1 GTSNPN and CDR2 SVGIG (reference sequence). Germline trimming cut 7 bases from V and 2 bases from J; bases unmatched to any gene: 7. This CDR3 reads CALWDSRNYGYTF. The CDR3 DNA is TGTGCCTTGTGGGACAGTCGGAACTATGGCTACACCTTC.

CDR3 amino acids: CASSISGRRVNQPQHF. As DNA, the CDR3 is TGTGCCAGCTCCATTTCGGGCAGGCGGGTCAATCAGCCCCAGCATTTT. The rearrangement uses TRBV18 and TRBJ1-5; D is uncertain. Per the germline V gene, CDR1 is KGHSH and CDR2 is LQKENI. The length of the CDR3 is 16 residues. V lost 6 bases to trimming and J lost 3 bases, with 18 bases between them.

The chain carries TRBV28 and TRBJ1-4; TRBD1 agrees at 8 bases. The germline CDR1 and CDR2 sequences are MDHEN and SYDVKM. V gave up 5 bases and J gave up 8 bases; unmatched junction bases: 1. This CDR3 has 12 amino acids. CDR3 in amino acids: CASSRQGEKLFF. DNA for the CDR3: TGTGCCAGCAGTAGACAGGGGGAAAAACTGTTTTTT. Full variable domain (missing parts from reference TRBV28 and TRBJ1-4): DVKVTQSSRYLVKRTGEKVFLECVQDMDHENMFWYRQDPGLGLRLIYFSYDVKMKEKGDIPEGYSVSREKKERFSLILESASTNQTSMYLCASSRQGEKLFFGSGTQLSVL.

Note on this clone: One junction end disagrees with the germline gene, perhaps due to a read error. This chain links TRBV20-1 with TRBJ1-2; 8 bases are shared with TRBD1. The length of the CDR3 is 11 residues. CDR1 is DFQATT, CDR2 SNEGSKA, per germline (reference sequence). CDR3 DNA sequence: TGCAGTGCTAGAGATAGGACAGGGCCTCGTTTC. This codes for CSARDRTGPRF.

The J gene is TRBJ2-1, the V gene TRBV5-6; possibly TRBD2 for D (6 bases). Germline CDR1 SGHDT, CDR2 YYEEEE. The CDR3 is 14 amino acids. The V and J ends lost 6 bases and 4 bases respectively, with 14 bases between them. CDR3 nucleotides: TGTGCCAGCATGCTACGTGGGAGGTACAATGAGCAGTTCTTC. It translates to CASMLRGRYNEQFF.

J is TRBJ2-7 and V is TRBV18; 8 bases fit TRBD1. CDR1 and CDR2 from the germline V gene are KGHSH and LQKENI. This CDR3 is built from 16 residues. V shed 1 base, J shed 0 bases, and the junction held 5 bases outside the gene matches. CDR3 DNA: TGTGCCAGCTCACCACTTAGGACAGGGTCCTCCTACGAGCAGTACTTC. This sequence encodes CASSPLRTGSSYEQYF.

The chain employs TRBV19 and TRBJ1-5; 10 bases line up with TRBD1. CDR1 and CDR2 (germline): LNHDA, SQIVND (reference sequence). The CDR3 is made up of 17 amino acids. With 5 bases clipped from V and 2 bases from J, the junction kept 9 bases outside the gene matches. The CDR3 protein is CASSLWTGGSGNQPQHF. DNA for the CDR3: TGTGCCAGTAGTCTGTGGACAGGGGGATCGGGCAATCAGCCCCAGCATTTT.

This sequence joins TRBV5-4 and TRBJ1-1; 9 bases are a match to TRBD1. V was pared by 0 bases and J by 1 base, with 1 base of the junction left unmatched. The CDR3 runs to 15 residues. Germline-derived CDR1 and CDR2 are SGHNT and YYREEE (reference sequence). The CDR3 DNA reads TGTGCCAGCAGCTTGGGGGACAGGGCGAACACTGAAGCTTTCTTT. This encodes CASSLGDRANTEAFF.

The chain has TRBV15 and TRBJ1-2; D gene uncertain. V lost 1 base and J lost 4, with 7 bases in between. This CDR3 region has 13 residues. Germline-derived CDR1 and CDR2 are LNHNV and YYDKDF (reference sequence). The CDR3 DNA sequence: TGTGCCACCAGCAGAGGAGCAGGCTATGGCTACACCTTC. This translates into CATSRGAGYGYTF.